This paragraph reports one T cell receptor (beta chain). The entry originates in a study of OX40 agonist ivuxolimab in advanced cancers. Assay used: immunoSEQ multiplex PCR; TCRdb lists only in-frame clones, some missing. This table holds about 53,000 clones, approximately 88% found once. The V gene end was trimmed by 5 bases and the J gene end by 7 bases; junction bases not matched to a gene: 8. Per the germline V gene, CDR1 is SGHVS and CDR2 is FQNEAQ. The CDR3 loop spans 16 amino acids. The gene calls are TRBV7-8 and TRBJ2-2; 12 nucleotides line up with TRBD2. The source of this sequence is an adult with an advanced solid tumor such as melanoma, head and neck, liver or kidney cancer. Sequencing used CD4+ or CD8+ T cells sorted from blood, obtained in a trial of the OX40 agonist ivuxolimab. The CDR3 is CASSVLAGGVGGELFF. In DNA form, the CDR3 reads TGTGCCAGCAGCGTACTAGCGGGAGGTGTCGGCGGGGAGCTGTTTTTT.